This note documents a single TCR beta chain sequence. The antigen remains unidentified. Treatment given: roughly 20 received Ad26.COV2.S at low or high dose, single or two shots; about 5 received placebo; per-sample allocation not given. Sampling was performed 63 days after the first vaccine or placebo injection. These data come from a study of Ad26.COV2.S vaccination and SARS-CoV-2 variants. General study points: Reportedly, spike-specific CD8+ and CD4+ T cell responses achieved substantial breadth once vaccination had taken place.

Profiled with immunoSEQ multiplex PCR; TCRdb holds only in-frame clones, not every one. Of a few hundred thousand clones listed, around 87% were seen once; the top ten hold approximately 4%. V shed 4 bases and J shed 3 bases, with 17 bases lying between them. The germline V gene has CDR1 SGHNT and CDR2 YYREEE (reference sequence). The CDR3 sequence is 15 residues long. The TCR comes from a person aged 18-60 years who received the Ad26.COV2.S COVID-19 vaccine or a placebo. The chain has TRBV5-4 and TRBJ2-7; the D gene could be TRBD1 or TRBD2 (5 bases each). The sample consisted of peripheral blood, taken in a trial of Ad26.COV2.S vaccine versus placebo. The CDR3 loop reads CASSHEWGGGYEQYF. CDR3 sequence (DNA): TGTGCCAGCAGCCACGAATGGGGCGGAGGCTACGAGCAGTACTTC. The full variable domain, its missing parts supplied by reference TRBV5-4 and TRBJ2-7, is ETGVTQSPTHLIKTRGQQVTLRCSSQSGHNTVSWYQQALGQGPQFIFQYYREEENGRGNFPPRFSGLQFPNYSSELNVNALELDDSALYLCASSHEWGGGYEQYFGPGTRLTVT.